The 20 T cell receptor beta chains listed next were all sequenced from one sample in a study of cytomegalovirus exposure and HLA in healthy donors. The PCR was carried out with 60 Vbeta primers and 13 Jbeta primers. The repertoire was sequenced with immunoSEQ multiplex PCR; TCRdb's copy has only in-frame clones and lacks some. The sample includes some 160,000 clones, around 75% of them seen just once. Sequenced input: PBMCs. The receptors were sampled from a male donor in good health and CMV-seronegative.

For the CDR3, the DNA is TGTGCCATCAGTGAAGGACGGGGGACCTACGAGCAGTACTTC. Translated, it gives CAISEGRGTYEQYF. This chain joins TRBV10-3 and TRBJ2-7; a possible D gene is TRBD2 (6 bases). The germline V gene encodes CDR1 ENHRY and CDR2 SYGVKD. This CDR3 spans 14 amino acids. V was clipped by 3 bases and J by 2 bases, with 11 bases between them.

The V and J genes are TRBV2 and TRBJ1-6, with 10 bases that match TRBD1. With 6 bases clipped from V and 0 bases from J, the junction kept 14 bases outside the gene matches. This CDR3 has 20 amino acids. In germline, CDR1 is SNHLY, CDR2 FYNNEI. CDR3 amino acids: CASRKRDRGPLSSYNSPLHF. CDR3 in DNA: TGTGCCAGCAGGAAAAGGGACAGGGGCCCACTGAGCTCCTATAATTCACCCCTCCACTTT. Variable domain in full (rest from reference TRBV2 and TRBJ1-6): EPEVTQTPSHQVTQMGQEVILRCVPISNHLYFYWYRQILGQKVEFLVSFYNNEISEKSEIFDDQFSVERPDGSNFTLKIRSTKLEDSAMYFCASRKRDRGPLSSYNSPLHFGNGTRLTVT.

The chain recombines TRBV25-1 with TRBJ1-2; D unclear. V was cut by 0 bases and J by 2 bases, with 4 bases left in between. The CDR3 contains 13 residues. The germline V gene has CDR1 MGHDK and CDR2 SYGVNS. This chain's CDR3 is CASSEYGNYGYTF. The CDR3 DNA follows: TGTGCCAGCAGTGAATATGGCAACTATGGCTACACCTTC.

The chain joins TRBV28 to TRBJ2-3; possible D gene TRBD2, 7 bases. The CDR3 is made up of 14 amino acids. The germline V gene has CDR1 MDHEN and CDR2 SYDVKM. The ends were cut back, 2 bases at V and 6 bases at J, with 12 bases in the middle. The CDR3: CASSLNGGHDTQYF. CDR3 bases: TGTGCCAGCAGTTTAAACGGGGGGCACGATACGCAGTATTTT.

This rearrangement joins TRBV7-6 to TRBJ2-1; 8 bases line up with TRBD1. This CDR3 region has 13 residues. J was trimmed by 9 bases and V by 0 bases; bases with no gene match: 1. Germline V gene sequence: CDR1 SGHVS, CDR2 FNYEAQ. The CDR3 DNA sequence: TGTGCCAGCAGCTTAGCACAGGGGGTTGAGCAGTTCTTC. Its translation: CASSLAQGVEQFF.

This clone is a singleton in its sample. The chain combines TRBV6-1 with TRBJ1-1; weak D call: TRBD1 (5 bases). CDR3 length equals 13 residues. CDR1 is MNHNS and CDR2 is SASEGT in the germline V gene. V was shortened by 6 bases and J by 0 bases, with 8 bases between the two germline ends. The CDR3 here is CASRRGVNTEAFF. CDR3 DNA: TGTGCCAGCAGGCGGGGGGTGAACACTGAAGCTTTCTTT.

The chain combines TRBV4-1 with TRBJ2-2; D might be TRBD2 (6 bases). Germline V gene data show CDR1 as MGHRA and CDR2 as YSYEKL. The CDR3 has 17 residues. V was shortened by 1 base and J by 0 bases, with 12 bases between the two germline ends. CDR3 nucleotides: TGCGCCAGCAGCCAAGTCGGAGGGGCGGCGAACACCGGGGAGCTGTTTTTT. Translated, it gives CASSQVGGAANTGELFF.

The CDR3 spells CASSVGGGINEKLFF. In nucleotides, the CDR3 is TGTGCCAGCAGCGTAGGGGGAGGGATTAATGAAAAACTGTTTTTT. The genes are TRBV9 and TRBJ1-4; D unresolved. The germline CDR1 and CDR2 sequences are SGDLS and YYNGEE. This CDR3 has 15 residues. V dropped 0 bases and J dropped 4 bases, with 10 bases sitting between them. The full variable domain, in which reference TRBV9 and TRBJ1-4 provide the parts outside the CDR3, is DSGVTQTPKHLITATGQRVTLRCSPRSGDLSVYWYQQSLDQGLQFLIQYYNGEERAKGNILERFSAQQFPDLHSELNLSSLELGDSALYFCASSVGGGINEKLFFGSGTQLSVL.

The chain recombines TRBV6-5 with TRBJ1-1; 7 bases align to TRBD1. The CDR3 is 13 amino acids. Germline V lookup: CDR1 MNHEY, CDR2 SVGAGI. The junction had 6 bases not matched to a gene; V was cut back by 7 bases and J by 4 bases. This CDR3 is CASIPTGTTEAFF. CDR3 nucleotides: TGTGCCAGCATTCCGACAGGGACCACTGAAGCTTTCTTT.

The chain has TRBV29-1 and TRBJ1-1; D possibly corresponds to TRBD1 (6 bases). Germline CDR1 SQVTM, CDR2 ANQGSEA. The ends were cut back, 6 bases at V and 4 bases at J, with 15 bases in the middle. The CDR3 covers 13 residues. The CDR3 loop reads CSVNRVWGTEAFF. DNA for the CDR3: TGCAGCGTAAACAGGGTTTGGGGCACTGAAGCTTTCTTT. Full variable domain (outside the CDR3, taken from reference TRBV29-1 and TRBJ1-1): SAVISQKPSRDICQRGTSLTIQCQVDSQVTMMFWYRQQPGQSLTLIATANQGSEATYESGFVIDKFPISRPNLTFSTLTVSNMSPEDSSIYLCSVNRVWGTEAFFGQGTRLTVV.

The CDR3 loop is CASSLPVLDGYTF. In DNA form, the CDR3 reads TGTGCCAGCAGCTTACCAGTTTTGGATGGCTACACCTTC. V usage is TRBV7-9 and J usage is TRBJ1-2, with D unclear. The CDR3 contains 13 residues. V shed 2 bases and J shed 6 bases, with 10 bases lying between them. In germline, CDR1 is SEHNR, CDR2 FQNEAQ (reference sequence).

V and J are TRBV4-2 and TRBJ1-1; TRBD1 is a possible D gene (5 bases). The CDR3 sequence is 14 residues long. Germline V gives CDR1 LGHNA, CDR2 YNFKEQ. Between the trimmed V and J ends, which lost 5 bases and 5 bases, there was a span of 15 bases. CDR3 amino acids: CASSLAGMGTEAFF. In DNA, the CDR3 is TGTGCCAGCAGCTTAGCAGGGATGGGTACTGAAGCTTTCTTT.

The chain uses TRBV7-9 and TRBJ2-2; 8 bases agree with TRBD1. CDR1 and CDR2 (germline): SEHNR, FQNEAQ (reference sequence). The CDR3 loop spans 13 amino acids. The V and J ends lost 8 bases and 5 bases, in that order; junction bases with no gene match: 4. The DNA for the CDR3 is TGTGCCAGCGAGACAGGGGCTACCGGGGAGCTGTTTTTT. This encodes CASETGATGELFF.

The chain joins TRBV7-6 to TRBJ2-7; D is undetermined. The germline gives CDR1 SGHVS, CDR2 FNYEAQ. This CDR3 has 13 residues. The ends were cut back, 5 bases at V and 2 bases at J, with 10 bases in the middle. The CDR3 here is CASSPWRTYEQYF. The CDR3 region has the DNA TGTGCCAGCAGCCCATGGAGAACCTACGAGCAGTACTTC.

V usage is TRBV7-6 and J usage is TRBJ2-7; D remains unclear. The CDR3 is 16 amino acids. CDR1 is SGHVS and CDR2 is FNYEAQ in the germline V gene. Trimming took off 2 bases at V and 0 bases at J, with 14 bases between the two ends. CDR3 DNA sequence: TGTGCCAGCAGCTTACTCCCTATCGTTAGCTCCTACGAGCAGTACTTC. Translation: CASSLLPIVSSYEQYF.

The chain combines TRBV6-6 with TRBJ2-3; 8 bases match TRBD1. J lost 4 bases, V lost 6 bases, and 9 bases had no gene match. Per germline, CDR1 MNHNY and CDR2 SVGAGI (reference sequence). This CDR3 spans 15 amino acids. The DNA of the CDR3 is TGTGCCAGCAGGCTAGGACAGGGCAAGGCAGATACGCAGTATTTT. Translation: CASRLGQGKADTQYF.

The chain carries TRBV5-4 and TRBJ2-5, with TRBD2 as a possible D gene (7 bases). The CDR3 is 15 amino acids. The V end was cut by 3 bases, the J end by 2 bases, with 14 bases between. CDR1 is SGHNT, CDR2 YYREEE, per germline (reference sequence). CDR3 bases: TGTGCCAGCAGCTCGGATCGGGGGGCGCAAGAGACCCAGTACTTC. Its protein product is CASSSDRGAQETQYF.

This chain links TRBV18 with TRBJ2-6; 8 bases are shared with TRBD1. Trimming took 6 bases from V and 2 from J; bases not matched to a gene: 6. Germline values: CDR1 KGHSH, CDR2 LQKENI. The CDR3 has 16 amino acids. The CDR3 sequence is CASSGQELAGANVLTF. The CDR3 DNA follows: TGTGCCAGCTCGGGACAGGAGCTGGCTGGGGCCAACGTCCTGACTTTC.

On this clone itself: The sample contains more than one DNA sequence encoding this CDR3. The rearrangement links TRBV5-6 to TRBJ2-2; TRBD1 matches at 7 bases. The CDR3 is made up of 15 amino acids. The trim removed 2 bases at V and 3 bases at J, leaving 4 bases unmatched. Germline V gene data show CDR1 as SGHDT and CDR2 as YYEEEE. CDR3 nucleotides: TGTGCCAGCAGCTTAGACAGGGTAGACACCGGGGAGCTGTTTTTT. Protein: CASSLDRVDTGELFF.

The sample holds one count of this clone. The J gene is TRBJ2-2, the V gene TRBV7-9; D possibly corresponds to TRBD1 (6 bases). Germline loops: CDR1 SEHNR, CDR2 FQNEAQ (reference sequence). V lost 6 bases and J 1 base, leaving 18 bases between the germline ends. This CDR3 is built from 17 residues. The CDR3 loop is CASSSTLTGKNTGELFF. CDR3 DNA sequence: TGTGCCAGCAGTTCCACCCTGACAGGAAAGAACACCGGGGAGCTGTTTTTT.